These 8 T cell receptor beta chains came from one sample sequenced in a study of cytomegalovirus exposure and HLA in healthy donors. The PCR ran on 60 Vbeta and 13 Jbeta primers. Assay used: immunoSEQ multiplex PCR; TCRdb lists only in-frame clones, some missing. The sample holds 160,000 or so clones, about 80% seen once. The sequenced sample consisted of PBMCs. The source is a man aged 25-45 years in good health and CMV-seronegative.

This chain uses TRBV5-1 with TRBJ1-4, with TRBD1 identical over 9 bases. This CDR3 is built from 16 residues. The germline V gene has CDR1 SGHRS and CDR2 YFSETQ. The V gene end was trimmed by 4 bases and the J gene end by 6 bases; junction bases not matched to a gene: 10. For the CDR3, the DNA is TGCGCCAGCAGCCCTGGACAGGGGAGACGGTATGAAAAACTGTTTTTT. It yields the protein CASSPGQGRRYEKLFF.

V gene TRBV2 combines with J gene TRBJ1-3; D is unresolved. Trimming pared 6 bases from V and 5 bases from J, leaving 8 bases between. The CDR3 totals 12 residues. The V gene's germline CDR1 is SNHLY and CDR2 FYNNEI. CDR3 amino acids: CASRESRNTIYF. CDR3 nucleotide sequence: TGTGCCAGCAGGGAGTCCCGAAACACCATATATTTT.

The chain joins TRBV30 to TRBJ1-2; possibly TRBD1 for D (5 bases). The CDR3 loop spans 15 amino acids. CDR1 is GTSNPN and CDR2 is SVGIG in the germline V gene (reference sequence). The V end lost 0 bases, the J end lost 5 bases, and 16 bases lay between the germline ends. For the CDR3, the DNA is TGTGCCTGGAGTGTCAACCGGCCTGGGGGGTATGGCTACACCTTC. This gives the protein CAWSVNRPGGYGYTF.

The sample holds one count of this clone. This chain connects TRBV6-6 to TRBJ2-5, with a possible D match to TRBD2 (6 bases). This CDR3 region has 14 residues. Trimming pared 4 bases from V and 3 bases from J, leaving 12 bases between. Germline assignment: CDR1 MNHNY and CDR2 SVGAGI (reference sequence). CDR3 sequence reads: CASSLARREETQYF. CDR3 bases: TGTGCCAGCAGTTTGGCGAGGAGGGAAGAGACCCAGTACTTC.

V is TRBV5-4 and J is TRBJ2-3; D may be TRBD2 (7 bases). Germline V lookup: CDR1 SGHNT, CDR2 YYREEE (reference sequence). Trimming cost V 2 bases and J 2 bases, with 12 bases left between them. There are 15 residues in the CDR3. The CDR3 sequence: CASSLVGGATDTQYF. The CDR3, as DNA: TGTGCCAGCAGCTTAGTGGGGGGGGCCACAGATACGCAGTATTTT.

The gene calls are TRBV5-4 and TRBJ1-1; D might be TRBD1 (6 bases). Trimming left V 3 bases short and J 5 bases short, with 14 bases between. The CDR3 has 14 amino acids. Germline V lookup: CDR1 SGHNT, CDR2 YYREEE (reference sequence). CDR3 in amino acids: CASSWPTGSTEAFF. The CDR3 nucleotides read TGTGCCAGCAGCTGGCCGACAGGAAGTACTGAAGCTTTCTTT.

Only one count was recorded for this clone. The gene calls are TRBV10-3 and TRBJ2-3, with D perhaps matching TRBD1 (5 bases). Germline lookup yields CDR1 ENHRY and CDR2 SYGVKD. This CDR3 spans 14 amino acids. Trimming cost V 8 bases and J 3 bases, with 15 bases left between them. The CDR3 nucleotides are TGTGCCATCGAAAGGGGTAGAGATACAGATACGCAGTATTTT. It encodes CAIERGRDTDTQYF.

V gene TRBV27 combines with J gene TRBJ2-7; TRBD2 agrees at 8 bases. V shed 6 bases and J 6 bases; nucleotides not matched to a gene: 7. In germline, CDR1 is MNHEY, CDR2 SMNVEV (reference sequence). CDR3 length: 13 amino acids. The CDR3 DNA reads as TGTGCCAGCAGCTCTGGCCTAGCGGGCGAGCAGTACTTC. Encoded protein: CASSSGLAGEQYF.